This T cell receptor (beta chain) appears in the sequencing data of a study of blood T cell repertoires in COVID-19. Study information: Nucleic acid was either cDNA or gDNA, and it came from T cells, B-cell-depleted T cells, or PBMCs.

Looked up from germline, CDR1 is MDHEN and CDR2 is SYDVKM. V trimming: 3 bases; J trimming: 4 bases; junction bases outside the gene matches: 12. This CDR3 has 16 residues. In the authors' methods: Quantification of nucleated cells was approximated via reference gene primer amplification. TCRdb keeps only in-frame clones here, not all; method: immunoSEQ multiplex PCR. V and J calls and clone size follow that table, whereas D and trimming were derived from the DNA. The sample has 200,000 to 250,000 clones; 85% to 90% are singletons. Sequencing used peripheral blood. The TCR originated in a man between 18 and 29 years old with active or convalescent COVID-19. V usage is TRBV28 and J usage is TRBJ2-7, with TRBD1 identical over 7 bases. This chain's CDR3 is CASSFMVRGQRYEQYF. Written as DNA, the CDR3 is TGTGCCAGCAGTTTTATGGTTAGGGGACAGCGGTACGAGCAGTACTTC.